The 14 T cell receptor beta chains below come from one sample, sequenced in a study of blood T cells in healthy people across ages. Primed by a sample-barcoded 5' primer and a J-beta primer mix, a second PCR proceeded for about 6 to 11 cycles. TCRdb redid the calling of the 5' RACE reads with MiXCR, one entry per CDR3 protein. There are 780,000 or so distinct CDR3 sequences in the sample; about 53% occur only once, and 41% lies in the top ten. The sample was blood. These receptors came from an elderly man in good health.

The V and J genes are TRBV18 and TRBJ1-1; D possibly corresponds to TRBD1 (5 bases). Germline V gene sequence: CDR1 KGHSH, CDR2 LQKENI. V was trimmed by 0 bases and J by 5 bases, leaving 7 bases between them. The CDR3 length is 13 residues. CDR3 coding DNA: TGTGCCAGCTCACCACCTGCAGGGACTGAAGCTTTCTTT. It translates to CASSPPAGTEAFF.

This clonotype was observed a handful of times. This sequence joins TRBV6-6 and TRBJ1-2, with D tentatively TRBD1 (6 bases). The CDR3 has 13 amino acids. The V end lost 8 bases, the J end lost 8 bases, and 18 bases lay between the germline ends. Germline V gene lookup returns CDR1 MNHNY and CDR2 SVGAGI (reference sequence). CDR3 loop: CASEQGSSGGYTF. CDR3 coding DNA: TGTGCCAGCGAACAGGGAAGCTCGGGAGGCTACACCTTC.

This clonotype turned up a few times. The J gene is TRBJ2-3, the V gene TRBV12-3 or TRBV12-4; tentatively, D is TRBD2 (6 bases). CDR3 size: 13 residues. Trimming took off 6 bases at V and 6 bases at J, with 13 bases between the two ends. The CDR3 nucleotides read TGTGCCAGCAGCAGAGGCGGAGGGGATACGCAGTATTTT. This encodes CASSRGGGDTQYF.

There are a few counts of this clonotype. V is TRBV5-1 and J is TRBJ2-5, with 7 bases matching TRBD1. The CDR3 contains 14 residues. The ends lost 4 bases at V and 2 bases at J; junction bases unmatched: 5. In germline, CDR1 is SGHRS, CDR2 YFSETQ. CDR3 region: CASSIQGVQETQYF. The CDR3 DNA is TGCGCCAGCAGCATTCAGGGGGTTCAAGAGACCCAGTACTTC.

This chain uses TRBV9 with TRBJ2-1; D tentatively reads TRBD1 or TRBD2 (5 bases each). The DNA end is more similar to TRBJ2-7, so the J call may be wrong. The CDR3 extends over 15 amino acids. In germline, CDR1 is SGDLS, CDR2 YYNGEE. The CDR3 region is CASSVEWGIIYEQYF. Here the CDR3 DNA reads TGTGCCAGCAGCGTAGAGTGGGGGATAATCTACGAGCAGTACTTC.

This chain joins TRBV7-9 and TRBJ2-7; 10 nucleotides line up with TRBD2. The CDR3 consists of 15 residues. Germline values: CDR1 SEHNR, CDR2 FQNEAQ (reference sequence). V lost 0 bases and J lost 7; bases outside the gene matches: 6. DNA of the CDR3: TGTGCCAGCAGCTTAGCTGGGACTAGCGCCGGGGAGCAGTACTTC. It specifies CASSLAGTSAGEQYF.

The CDR3 loop is CSVPAGGGRYAYF. CDR3 DNA sequence: TGCAGCGTCCCCGCCGGGGGCGGGAGATACGCGTATTTT. The rearrangement uses TRBV29-1 and TRBJ2-3; tentatively, D is TRBD2 (7 bases). CDR1 and CDR2 (germline): SQVTM, ANQGSEA. The length of the CDR3 is 13 residues. V lost 6 bases to trimming and J lost 14 bases, with 24 bases between them.

The gene calls are TRBV7-9 and TRBJ2-1, with 8 bases aligning to TRBD1. Germline V gene lookup returns CDR1 SEHNR and CDR2 FQNEAQ (reference sequence). The CDR3 spans 13 residues. Trimming removed 0 bases from V and 15 bases from J; junction bases left unmatched: 7. The CDR3 spells CASSLAGTGRGFF. CDR3 nucleotide sequence: TGTGCCAGCAGCTTAGCCGGGACAGGACGTGGGTTCTTC.

The chain uses TRBV30 and TRBJ2-7, with TRBD1 matching 8 bases. Germline V gene data show CDR1 as GTSNPN and CDR2 as SVGIG (reference sequence). Trimming cost V 5 bases and J 12 bases; bases outside gene matches: 24. This CDR3 region has 16 residues. The CDR3 DNA sequence: TGTGCCTGGGAGAACTCAAGGACAGGGATTCGTGATGTGCGGTACTTC. Encoded protein: CAWENSRTGIRDVRYF.

V gene TRBV7-9 combines with J gene TRBJ2-5, with a weak D call TRBD2 (7 bases). This CDR3 spans 20 amino acids. Germline CDR1 reads SEHNR; CDR2 reads FQNEAQ (reference sequence). V was cut by 4 bases and J by 11 bases, with 38 bases left in between. The CDR3 DNA reads TGTGCCAGCAGCTCTTCAGGGACACGGGGGGTTAGTGGGATGAGCAATGAGCAGTACTTC. Translated, it gives CASSSSGTRGVSGMSNEQYF.

The rearrangement uses TRBV4-2 and TRBJ1-2, with D unresolved. Germline V gene lookup returns CDR1 LGHNA and CDR2 YNFKEQ. Trimming pared 1 base from V and 8 bases from J, leaving 11 bases between. CDR3 size: 13 residues. In nucleotides, the CDR3 is TGTGCCAGCAGCCAAGGTTGGGGTTTGGGCTACACCTTC. This encodes CASSQGWGLGYTF.

This clonotype was seen more than once but under ten times. The CDR3 DNA reads as TGTGCCAGCAGCGGAGCGGGAGGGCTCAGATACGCGTATTTT. Protein: CASSGAGGLRYAYF. The chain couples TRBV9 to TRBJ2-3, with 10 positions matching TRBD2. Trimming at V came to 3 bases and at J to 14 bases, leaving 12 bases not matched to a gene. CDR1 and CDR2 from the germline V gene are SGDLS and YYNGEE. The CDR3 runs 14 residues.

The rearrangement links TRBV20-1 to TRBJ2-5, with D uncertain. Germline V gives CDR1 DFQATT, CDR2 SNEGSKA (reference sequence). The CDR3 spans 14 residues. With 2 bases removed from V and 0 bases from J, the gap between germline ends came to 10 bases. The CDR3: CSARPPQYQETQYF. DNA for the CDR3: TGCAGTGCTAGACCCCCCCAATACCAAGAGACCCAGTACTTC.

The chain joins TRBV7-2 to TRBJ2-7; D possibly matches TRBD1 or TRBD2 (5 bases each). Germline V gene sequence: CDR1 SGHTA, CDR2 FQGNSA. The V gene lost 5 bases and the J gene lost 2 bases, with 16 bases spanning the gap. The CDR3 loop spans 15 amino acids. The CDR3 loop is CASSAADGAPYEQYF. For the CDR3, the DNA is TGTGCCAGCAGCGCCGCGGACGGGGCTCCCTACGAGCAGTACTTC.